The sequence of this TCR beta chain was determined in a study of T cell responses to AZD1222 COVID-19 vaccine. Whole-study results and caveats: Spike-specific TCR breadth and depth grew following two AZD1222 doses. Repertoire samples came only from after the peak T cell response. Regions left unmutated in variants are reportedly the target of nearly half of spike-specific TCRs. AZD1222 recipients seropositive at baseline numbered only 6 or 7.

The table came from immunoSEQ multiplex PCR; TCRdb's copy has only in-frame clones and leaves some out. Of 240,000 or so clones detected, approximately 95% appear once; the ten largest clones hold around 0.58%. The CDR3 has 15 amino acids. Germline-derived CDR1 and CDR2 are KGHDR and SFDVKD. Trimming left V 4 bases short and J 5 bases short, with 11 bases between. As for this clone: Its target is unknown.

This receptor was identified in an adult in good health. The gene calls are TRBV24-1 and TRBJ1-6; perhaps TRBD1 as D (5 bases). Sequenced material: peripheral blood, taken on day 0 of AZD1222 vaccination. The CDR3 is CATSEGGRHNSPLHF. The DNA of the CDR3 is TGTGCCACCAGTGAGGGGGGACGGCATAATTCACCCCTCCACTTT.